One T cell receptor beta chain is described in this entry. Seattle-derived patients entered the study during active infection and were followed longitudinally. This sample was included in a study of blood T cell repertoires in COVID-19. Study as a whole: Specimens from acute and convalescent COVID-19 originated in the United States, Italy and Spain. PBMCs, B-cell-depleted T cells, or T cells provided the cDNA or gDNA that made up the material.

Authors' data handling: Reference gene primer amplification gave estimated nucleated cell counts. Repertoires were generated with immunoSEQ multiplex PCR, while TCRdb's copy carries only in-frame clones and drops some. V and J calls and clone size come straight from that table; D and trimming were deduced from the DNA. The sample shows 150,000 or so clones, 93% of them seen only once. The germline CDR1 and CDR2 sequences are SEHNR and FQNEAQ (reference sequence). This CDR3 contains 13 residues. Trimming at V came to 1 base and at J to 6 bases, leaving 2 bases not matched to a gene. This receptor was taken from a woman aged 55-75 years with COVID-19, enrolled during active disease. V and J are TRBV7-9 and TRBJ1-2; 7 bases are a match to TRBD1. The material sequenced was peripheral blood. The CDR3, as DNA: TGTGCCAGCAGCTTAGAGACAGGGAATGGCTACACCTTC. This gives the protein CASSLETGNGYTF.